These 18 T cell receptor beta chains were sequenced from one sample in a study of blood T cells in healthy people across ages. Together with a sample-barcoded 5' primer, a J-beta primer mix was included in a second PCR lasting about 7 to 12 cycles. TCRdb processed the 5' RACE reads anew with MiXCR; each CDR3 protein has one entry. The table has about 1,400,000 distinct CDR3 sequences, approximately 40% seen once; the top ten hold less than 8%. Sequencing was performed on blood. Every receptor here comes from a woman aged 18 to 35 in good health.

In its sample, this clonotype was seen a few times. V is TRBV7-2 and J is TRBJ2-5; TRBD2 aligns across 7 bases. The CDR3 totals 17 residues. Germline V gene lookup returns CDR1 SGHTA and CDR2 FQGNSA. Trimming cost V 3 bases and J 1 base; bases outside gene matches: 11. The CDR3 DNA reads as TGTGCCAGCAGCTTCAGCGTTGGGGGGGGAACCCAAGAGACCCAGTACTTC. Amino acids: CASSFSVGGGTQETQYF.

The chain employs TRBV20-1 and TRBJ2-3; TRBD2 might be the D (6 bases). Trimming left V 6 bases short and J 6 bases short, with 10 bases between. The CDR3 covers 11 residues. Germline assignment: CDR1 DFQATT and CDR2 SNEGSKA (reference sequence). Here the CDR3 reads CSARREDTQYF. In DNA, the CDR3 is TGCAGTGCCCGGAGGGAGGATACGCAGTATTTT.

There are many counts of this clonotype. The rearrangement joins TRBV5-1 to TRBJ2-1; D is unresolved. CDR1 SGHRS and CDR2 YFSETQ come from the germline V gene. The CDR3 has 13 residues. Trimming pared 0 bases from V and 8 bases from J, leaving 9 bases between. CDR3 nucleotide sequence: TGCGCCAGCAGCTTGGGATTTGGGGATGAGCAGTTCTTC. Translated, it gives CASSLGFGDEQFF. Full variable domain (rest looked up from reference TRBV5-1 and TRBJ2-1): KAGVTQTPRYLIKTRGQQVTLSCSPISGHRSVSWYQQTPGQGLQFLFEYFSETQRNKGNFPGRFSGRQFSNSRSEMNVSTLELGDSALYLCASSLGFGDEQFFGPGTRLTVL.

Here the CDR3 DNA reads TGTGCCAGCAGTTTATTCGGGGCCAATGAGCAGTTCTTC. It specifies CASSLFGANEQFF. The chain employs TRBV12-3 or TRBV12-4 and TRBJ2-1, with D perhaps matching TRBD1 or TRBD2 (5 bases each). The CDR3 totals 13 residues. The V and J ends lost 2 bases and 6 bases respectively, with 8 bases between them.

The chain employs TRBV4-1 and TRBJ2-7, with unresolved D. Germline V gives CDR1 MGHRA, CDR2 YSYEKL. CDR3 length equals 14 residues. V lost 1 base and J 5 bases, leaving 12 bases between the germline ends. CDR3 in amino acids: CASSQVLSRDEQYF. The CDR3 bases are TGCGCCAGCAGCCAAGTACTTAGCCGCGACGAGCAGTACTTC.

In this sample, this clonotype turned up a few times. The chain recombines TRBV12-3 or TRBV12-4 with TRBJ1-6, with D maybe TRBD1 (5 bases). The CDR3 has 15 amino acids. Trimming removed 4 bases at V and 8 bases at J, with 15 bases between. CDR3 amino acids: CASSSTGTLYSPLHF. Here the CDR3 DNA reads TGTGCCAGCAGTTCGACCGGGACTCTATATTCACCCCTCCACTTT.

V usage is TRBV5-1 and J usage is TRBJ2-1, with 10 nucleotides matching TRBD1. CDR3 size: 17 residues. Germline values: CDR1 SGHRS, CDR2 YFSETQ. The V gene end was trimmed by 0 bases and the J gene end by 1 base; junction bases not matched to a gene: 4. CDR3 bases: TGCGCCAGCAGCTTGGACTGGACAGGGGGTTCCTACAATGAGCAGTTCTTC. Its translation: CASSLDWTGGSYNEQFF. The full variable domain, completed using reference TRBV5-1 and TRBJ2-1, is KAGVTQTPRYLIKTRGQQVTLSCSPISGHRSVSWYQQTPGQGLQFLFEYFSETQRNKGNFPGRFSGRQFSNSRSEMNVSTLELGDSALYLCASSLDWTGGSYNEQFFGPGTRLTVL.

The V gene is TRBV9, the J gene TRBJ2-1; no clear D gene. Germline-derived CDR1 and CDR2 are SGDLS and YYNGEE. Trimming removed 2 bases at V and 0 bases at J, with 12 bases between. The CDR3 is made up of 16 amino acids. CDR3 residues: CASSVGGTSSYNEQFF. Written as DNA, the CDR3 is TGTGCCAGCAGCGTCGGCGGCACGAGCTCCTACAATGAGCAGTTCTTC.

This clonotype occurred once. The V call is TRBV13, the J call TRBJ2-5, with a tentative D call TRBD2 (6 bases). Germline V gene sequence: CDR1 PRHDT, CDR2 FYEKMQ (reference sequence). There are 13 residues in the CDR3. Deletions cut 5 bases from V and 11 bases from J, with 18 bases between. CDR3 sequence (DNA): TGTGCCAGCAGCGAAACGGGACTTAATGAGCAGTACTTC. It specifies CASSETGLNEQYF.

This clonotype occurred a few times. The chain links TRBV24-1 to TRBJ2-7; TRBD1 aligns across 9 bases. The V segment lost 2 bases and the J segment 3 bases; nucleotides outside the gene matches: 4. The V gene's germline CDR1 is KGHDR and CDR2 SFDVKD. The CDR3 extends over 15 amino acids. The CDR3 DNA reads as TGTGCCACCAGTGATTCCCCGGGACAGGGCTACGAGCAGTACTTC. Protein: CATSDSPGQGYEQYF.

This chain connects TRBV12-3 or TRBV12-4 to TRBJ1-1; a weak D match, TRBD1 (6 bases). This CDR3 has 12 residues. V was trimmed by 5 bases and J by 9 bases, leaving 13 bases between them. In DNA, the CDR3 is TGTGCCAGCAGTCCAGGGGTTCAACAAGCTTTCTTT. Translating it yields CASSPGVQQAFF.

The CDR3 nucleotides are TGTGCCAGCAGCGCCACTAGCGGGGGGGCTAGAGATACGCAGTATTTT. The encoded protein is CASSATSGGARDTQYF. V and J are TRBV9 and TRBJ2-3; TRBD2 matches at 13 bases. The germline V gene has CDR1 SGDLS and CDR2 YYNGEE. The ends lost 3 bases at V and 5 bases at J; junction bases unmatched: 6. The CDR3 spans 16 residues. The full variable domain, its missing parts supplied by reference TRBV9 and TRBJ2-3, is DSGVTQTPKHLITATGQRVTLRCSPRSGDLSVYWYQQSLDQGLQFLIQYYNGEERAKGNILERFSAQQFPDLHSELNLSSLELGDSALYFCASSATSGGARDTQYFGPGTRLTVL.

The chain is built from TRBV27 and TRBJ2-7, with 8 bases matching TRBD1. The germline V gene has CDR1 MNHEY and CDR2 SMNVEV (reference sequence). The ends lost 3 bases at V and 5 bases at J; junction bases unmatched: 6. CDR3 length: 14 residues. Here the CDR3 DNA reads TGTGCCAGCAGTTTTACAGGGGGGCCCAACGAGCAGTACTTC. It yields the protein CASSFTGGPNEQYF.

CDR3 in amino acids: CASRSSGTEDGYTF. The CDR3 region has the DNA TGTGCCAGCAGAAGCTCCGGGACAGAGGATGGCTACACCTTC. The rearrangement uses TRBV28 and TRBJ1-2, with 7 nucleotides matching TRBD1. Germline loops: CDR1 MDHEN, CDR2 SYDVKM. This CDR3 spans 14 amino acids. V gave up 6 bases and J gave up 6 bases; unmatched junction bases: 10.

The genes are TRBV18 and TRBJ2-1; D not certain. Germline V gene sequence: CDR1 KGHSH, CDR2 LQKENI. CDR3 length: 17 residues. With 4 bases removed from V and 0 bases from J, the gap between germline ends came to 16 bases. The CDR3 coding sequence is TGTGCCAGCTCACGCGCGGCGCGACAAAGCTCCTACAATGAGCAGTTCTTC. Its protein is CASSRAARQSSYNEQFF.

This clonotype has only a few counts. The chain joins TRBV7-9 to TRBJ1-2, with unresolved D. Trimming shortened V by 3 bases and J by 8 bases, and 16 bases separated the two germline ends. The CDR3 covers 14 residues. CDR1 and CDR2 from the germline V gene are SEHNR and FQNEAQ (reference sequence). CDR3 in DNA: TGTGCCAGCAGCTTTCAAAGGGAGATGAGCGGCTACACCTTC. Translating gives CASSFQREMSGYTF.

This clonotype was recorded only once. The gene calls are TRBV2 and TRBJ1-5; D perhaps matches TRBD1 (5 bases). The CDR3 is made up of 14 amino acids. V was clipped by 6 bases and J by 4 bases, with 13 bases between them. Germline V lookup: CDR1 SNHLY, CDR2 FYNNEI. CDR3 nucleotide sequence: TGTGCCAGCAGGACACATCGGGGGAATCAGCCCCAGCATTTT. It encodes CASRTHRGNQPQHF.

The table lists this clonotype with a few counts. The V and J genes are TRBV20-1 and TRBJ2-7, with TRBD2 matching 15 bases. The germline V gene has CDR1 DFQATT and CDR2 SNEGSKA (reference sequence). V lost 6 bases and J lost 6; bases outside the gene matches: 6. The CDR3 has 14 residues. CDR3 sequence: CSAAPGLAGGEQYF. The CDR3 DNA is TGCAGTGCCGCACCGGGACTAGCGGGGGGCGAGCAGTACTTC.